The next 14 T cell receptor beta chains were all read from a single sample in a study of regulatory T cells in long-lasting Graves disease. Arm-PCR of CDR3 regions with iRepertoire HTBI primers generated TCR beta libraries. TCRdb redid the calling of the multiplex PCR reads with MiXCR, one entry per CDR3 protein. The table has 440,000 or so distinct CDR3 sequences, 15% seen once. As for time point: newly diagnosed GD, antithyroid drugs for less than 3 months. From PBMCs, RNA was extracted and then used to make the TCR library. This sample was shared with a second study, whose subject was T cells in Graves' hyperthyroidism and ophthalmopathy.

The specimen comprised peripheral blood mononuclear cells (PBMCs), sampled at new diagnosis, from a patient treated with antithyroid drugs. These receptors were obtained from a woman in her 30s with Graves disease.

As concerns this clonotype: A read error may produce the germline difference seen at one junction end. The chain joins TRBV20-1 to TRBJ2-3; TRBD2 might be the D (5 bases). The CDR3 has 14 amino acids. Germline CDR1 is DFQATT and CDR2 is SNEGSKA (reference sequence). Here the CDR3 DNA reads TGCAGTACTAGAGATAAGGAGCACACAGATACGCAGTATTTT. As protein: CSTRDKEHTDTQYF.

Worth noting for this clonotype: A junction end diverges from the germline sequence, so it may reflect a read error. The chain joins TRBV4-1 to TRBJ2-1, with D perhaps matching TRBD2 (6 bases). CDR1 and CDR2 (germline): MGHRA, YSYEKL. The CDR3 is made up of 19 amino acids. The CDR3 coding sequence is TGCGCCAGCAGCCAATTAGCGGTCGCCGCCTCCTCAACCTACAATAAGCAGTTCTTC. Its protein is CASSQLAVAASSTYNKQFF.

This clonotype was seen at least ten times. The chain joins TRBV6-1 to TRBJ1-1; no clear D. The CDR3 consists of 12 residues. Deletions cut 4 bases from V and 2 bases from J, with 5 bases between. Germline V lookup: CDR1 MNHNS, CDR2 SASEGT. CDR3: CASSAQNTEAFF. The CDR3 DNA is TGTGCCAGCAGTGCGCAAAACACTGAAGCTTTCTTT.

This clonotype was picked up many times. This chain's CDR3 is CASSAGGGWVSYNEQFF. The DNA for the CDR3 is TGTGCCAGCAGCGCGGGAGGGGGATGGGTGTCCTACAATGAGCAGTTCTTC. This chain uses TRBV7-9 with TRBJ2-1, with 9 bases aligning to TRBD2. The CDR3 contains 17 residues. J gave up 1 base and V 5 bases, and 9 bases lay outside the gene matches. Germline V CDR1 and CDR2: SEHNR, FQNEAQ (reference sequence).

This clonotype was seen many times. The chain combines TRBV2 with TRBJ1-1; unclear D gene. This CDR3 region has 15 residues. Trimming shortened V by 8 bases and J by 4 bases, and 20 bases separated the two germline ends. Per the germline V gene, CDR1 is SNHLY and CDR2 is FYNNEI. CDR3 sequence reads: CASRPIGRETTEAFF. The CDR3, as DNA: TGTGCCAGCCGGCCGATTGGGCGGGAGACCACTGAAGCTTTCTTT.

This clonotype was seen repeatedly, ten times or more. The CDR3 spells CSARPGLNTGELFF. The DNA of the CDR3 is TGCAGTGCTAGACCCGGACTGAACACCGGGGAGCTGTTTTTT. V gene TRBV20-1 combines with J gene TRBJ2-2, with a tentative D call TRBD2 (5 bases). V lost 2 bases and J 1 base, leaving 8 bases between the germline ends. The germline V gene has CDR1 DFQATT and CDR2 SNEGSKA (reference sequence). The CDR3 has 14 amino acids.

This clonotype was detected ten times or more. This chain uses TRBV11-3 with TRBJ1-1; D possibly corresponds to TRBD1 (6 bases). The CDR3 consists of 15 residues. CDR1 is SGHNT, CDR2 YENEEA, per germline. The V and J ends lost 5 bases and 4 bases respectively, with 17 bases between them. The CDR3 is CASSPRDMESTEAFF. In nucleotides, the CDR3 is TGTGCCAGCAGCCCGCGGGACATGGAGAGCACTGAAGCTTTCTTT.

Points on this clonotype: This may be a read error: a much more frequent sequence differs by one nucleotide. V and J are TRBV12-3 or TRBV12-4 and TRBJ2-7; 8 positions agree with TRBD1. V was clipped by 4 bases and J by 2 bases; unmatched bases: 4. The length of the CDR3 is 14 residues. CDR3 in DNA: TGTGCCAGCAGTTACGAACAGGGGGCCTACGAGCAGTACTTC. Translation: CASSYEQGAYEQYF.

The chain's CDR3 is CSARDWGDYEQYF. CDR3 sequence (DNA): TGCAGTGCTAGAGATTGGGGGGACTACGAGCAGTACTTC. The J gene is TRBJ2-7, the V gene TRBV20-1; possible D gene TRBD2, 6 bases. The CDR3 loop spans 13 amino acids. Germline V CDR1 and CDR2: DFQATT, SNEGSKA (reference sequence). V shed 0 bases and J shed 3 bases, with 9 bases lying between them.

This clonotype was detected ten times or more. V is TRBV29-1 and J is TRBJ2-3; 7 bases fit TRBD2. After removal of 6 bases from V and 4 bases from J, the junction contained 16 bases not matched to a gene. There are 16 residues in the CDR3. CDR1 is SQVTM and CDR2 is ANQGSEA in the germline V gene. The CDR3 loop reads CSVGRFGGGSPDTQYF. Written as DNA, the CDR3 is TGCAGCGTGGGACGCTTTGGGGGGGGGAGCCCAGATACGCAGTATTTT.

Ten or more counts support this clonotype. V gene TRBV7-8 combines with J gene TRBJ1-3; the D gene is possibly TRBD1 (6 bases). Deletions cut 5 bases from V and 0 bases from J, with 11 bases between. This CDR3 is 15 amino acids long. CDR1 is SGHVS, CDR2 FQNEAQ, per germline. CDR3 region: CASSPDSSSGNTIYF. DNA for the CDR3: TGTGCCAGCAGCCCGGACAGTAGCTCTGGAAACACCATATATTTT.

CDR3 in amino acids: CASSLGFIAVVNEQFF. CDR3 DNA: TGTGCCAGCAGCTTAGGATTTATTGCAGTTGTCAATGAGCAGTTCTTC. The rearrangement uses TRBV11-3 and TRBJ2-1; D uncertain. V lost 1 base, J lost 6 bases, and 16 bases lay in between. The germline gives CDR1 SGHNT, CDR2 YENEEA. The CDR3 has 16 amino acids.

This clonotype occurred many times. This rearrangement joins TRBV20-1 to TRBJ2-4, with 9 bases aligning to TRBD1. The CDR3 sequence is 15 residues long. V lost 4 bases and J lost 7; bases outside the gene matches: 11. The V gene's germline CDR1 is DFQATT and CDR2 SNEGSKA (reference sequence). This CDR3 is CSAKPGQGLVNIQYF. CDR3 DNA sequence: TGCAGTGCTAAACCGGGACAGGGTTTGGTTAACATTCAGTACTTC.

The genes are TRBV20-1 and TRBJ1-6; D perhaps matches TRBD1 (6 bases). The V end lost 0 bases, the J end lost 5 bases, and 11 bases lay between the germline ends. The CDR3 has 15 amino acids. Looked up from germline, CDR1 is DFQATT and CDR2 is SNEGSKA (reference sequence). The chain's CDR3 is CSAREQGRNNSPLHF. For the CDR3, the DNA is TGCAGTGCTAGAGAGCAGGGGAGGAATAATTCACCCCTCCACTTT.